The clone carrying this TCR beta chain showed up just a few times. The use of a sample-barcoded 5' primer and a J-beta primer mix characterized a second PCR of roughly 6 to 12 cycles. A template-switch adaptor with 12 random nucleotides tagged each cDNA molecule. TCRdb independently ran MiXCR on the 5' RACE reads; one entry per CDR3 protein. The sample lists 780,000 or so distinct CDR3 sequences, just over 55% occurring once. The data stem from a study of blood T cells in healthy people across ages. In germline, CDR1 is SGHTA, CDR2 FQGTGA. CDR3 length: 17 residues. The ends lost 5 bases at V and 1 base at J; junction bases unmatched: 8.

The chain links TRBV7-3 to TRBJ2-2; the match to TRBD2 covers 9 bases. The specimen sequenced was blood. The sequence was collected from a man between 40 and 49 years old in good health. DNA of the CDR3: TGTGCCAGCAGCGGGTTAGCGGGAGCCGGGAACACCGGGGAGCTGTTTTTT. Translation gives CASSGLAGAGNTGELFF.